The TCR beta chain described here comes from a study of regulatory T cells in long-lasting Graves disease. Per germline, CDR1 SEHNR and CDR2 FQNEAQ (reference sequence). The V segment lost 6 bases and the J segment 5 bases; nucleotides outside the gene matches: 11. The CDR3 consists of 15 residues. Time point defined: newly diagnosed GD, antithyroid drugs for less than 3 months. After RNA was extracted from PBMCs, the TCR library was made from it. This clonotype was found many times. Its antigen is as yet unknown. Investigators prepared the TCR beta libraries by applying iRepertoire HTBI primers and Arm-PCR of CDR3 regions. MiXCR, applied by TCRdb to the multiplex PCR reads, yields one record per CDR3 protein. The sample yields about 470,000 distinct CDR3 sequences, just under 15% seen once. Findings and limits, study-wide: There was favoring of TRBV28, TRBJ1-2 and TRBJ2-5 in persistent disease.

This same sample was also part of a study on T cells in Graves' hyperthyroidism and ophthalmopathy. That publication notes: Researchers ran a first-round RT-PCR on the TCR CDR3 using the HTBI primer set. Ophthalmopathy and stable hyperthyroidism were told apart by a 13 V-J model.

The chain recombines TRBV7-9 with TRBJ2-5; 8 positions agree with TRBD2. The receptor's source is a woman under 40 with Graves disease. The specimen comprised peripheral blood mononuclear cells (PBMCs), sampled at new diagnosis, from a patient treated with antithyroid drugs. The CDR3 coding sequence is TGTGCCAGCAGACTTACTAGCGGTACACGGGAGACCCAGTACTTC. This translates into CASRLTSGTRETQYF.